Below, 9 T cell receptor beta chains from the same sample are listed, as sequenced in a study of patients and donors after allogeneic stem cell transplantation. TCRdb re-derived calls from the RT-PCR reads in MiXCR, one entry per CDR3 protein. The sample contains over 150,000 distinct CDR3 sequences, 35% to 50% of which appear only once. Input material: blood, either unsorted or a sorted T cell fraction (not recorded which). All receptors come from a human donor who was either an allogeneic HSCT recipient or a stem cell or donor lymphocyte infusion donor (not recorded which). It is not recorded whose cells these are; they may come from a transplant donor.

The chain has TRBV12-3 or TRBV12-4 and TRBJ1-6, with 9 bases lining up with TRBD1. After removal of 4 bases from V and 3 bases from J, the junction contained 4 bases not matched to a gene. The CDR3 consists of 16 residues. In nucleotides, the CDR3 is TGTGCCAGCAGTTCCCGACAGGGGGTCTATAATTCACCCCTCCACTTT. This encodes CASSSRQGVYNSPLHF.

The chain has TRBV11-2 and TRBJ2-1; no reliable D call. CDR3 size: 14 residues. The V end was cut by 8 bases, the J end by 5 bases, with 16 bases between. The germline V gene encodes CDR1 SGHAT and CDR2 FQNNGV. Here the CDR3 DNA reads TGTGCCAGCCAGGAGAGGCCGGTGGACAATGAGCAGTTCTTC. Protein product: CASQERPVDNEQFF. Full variable domain (outside the CDR3, taken from reference TRBV11-2 and TRBJ2-1): EAGVAQSPRYKIIEKRQSVAFWCNPISGHATLYWYQQILGQGPKLLIQFQNNGVVDDSQLPKDRFSAERLKGVDSTLKIQPAKLEDSAVYLCASQERPVDNEQFFGPGTRLTVL.

The chain couples TRBV21-1 to TRBJ1-1; the table assigns TRBD1, which was not confirmed against the DNA. TRBV21-1 is a documented pseudogene. CDR3 size: 18 residues. In DNA form, the CDR3 reads TGTGCCAGCAACTTCCCGGGGGTGGGGTATTGCATGAACACTGAAGCTTTCTTT. This translates into CASNFPGVGYCMNTEAFF.

Only a few counts were recorded for this clonotype. The CDR3 protein is CASSLETRGGIGYTF. The CDR3, as DNA: TGTGCCAGCAGCTTAGAAACAAGAGGGGGGATTGGCTACACCTTC. The V gene is TRBV7-2, the J gene TRBJ1-2; TRBD1 might be the D (6 bases). The V gene's germline CDR1 is SGHTA and CDR2 FQGNSA. The CDR3 spans 15 residues. V lost 1 base and J 7 bases, leaving 16 bases between the germline ends.

The rearrangement joins TRBV4-1 to TRBJ1-5; 7 nucleotides line up with TRBD1. The germline V gene encodes CDR1 MGHRA and CDR2 YSYEKL. The CDR3 loop spans 16 amino acids. Germline trimming cut 5 bases from V and 3 bases from J; bases unmatched to any gene: 10. Written as DNA, the CDR3 is TGCGCCAGCAGCTTAGCTCCCACAGGGGCCAATCAGCCCCAGCATTTT. It specifies CASSLAPTGANQPQHF.

A few counts support this clonotype. DNA for the CDR3: TGCGCCAGCAGCTTAAAAGCGGTAGACACTGAAGCTTTCTTT. It codes for CASSLKAVDTEAFF. The chain joins TRBV5-1 to TRBJ1-1, with D hard to call. Trimming pared 2 bases from V and 3 bases from J, leaving 11 bases between. Looked up from germline, CDR1 is SGHRS and CDR2 is YFSETQ. This CDR3 contains 14 residues.

The V call is TRBV7-3, the J call TRBJ2-1, with 8 bases lining up with TRBD2. The CDR3 covers 14 residues. CDR1 and CDR2 (germline): SGHTA, FQGTGA. V shed 5 bases and J 5 bases; nucleotides not matched to a gene: 5. CDR3 sequence reads: CASSQGTRDNEQFF. In DNA, the CDR3 is TGTGCCAGCAGCCAGGGGACTAGGGACAATGAGCAGTTCTTC.

This chain uses TRBV5-1 with TRBJ1-2; D not resolved. V shed 1 base and J shed 6 bases, with 16 bases lying between them. The germline V gene has CDR1 SGHRS and CDR2 YFSETQ. This CDR3 is 15 amino acids long. DNA of the CDR3: TGCGCCAGCAGCTTGTTAGCAAGCAACGGCAATGGCTACACCTTC. Translating gives CASSLLASNGNGYTF.

This clonotype was seen a handful of times. The chain employs TRBV2 and TRBJ2-1; 15 bases match TRBD2. The trim removed 3 bases at V and 6 bases at J, leaving 0 bases unmatched. CDR3 size: 15 residues. Germline values: CDR1 SNHLY, CDR2 FYNNEI. The CDR3 sequence: CASSEGLAGGNEQFF. The CDR3 DNA is TGTGCCAGCAGTGAGGGACTAGCGGGAGGCAATGAGCAGTTCTTC.